This TCR beta chain was captured by sequencing in a study of T cell clusters in autoimmune cytopenias. Study at large: The median distinct TRB clonotype count was about 2,000 per sample, from a median approximately 53,000 reads.

TRB amplification used approximately 0.25 ug of peripheral blood genomic DNA. Overall study results and limits: Primary autoimmune cytopenia patients seemingly lacked the physiological T cell clusters found in healthy donors. The T cell clusters were defined only in silico, without experimental functional validation. Exclusive TRB clusters were approximately 3-fold more numerous in healthy donors than in active autoimmune hepatitis.

Concerning this clonotype itself: Antigen unknown.

Multiplex touch-down PCR amplified TRB using TRB-A and TRB-B pools in one tube. TCRdb reanalyzed the multiplex PCR reads and collapses them to one entry per CDR3 protein, without DNA. The repertoire table contains a few thousand distinct CDR3 sequences. The CDR3 runs 14 residues. Looked up from germline, CDR1 is SEHNR and CDR2 is FQNEAQ (reference sequence). This TCR derives from a human donor with an autoimmune cytopenia or autoimmune hepatitis (not recorded which). The specimen was peripheral blood. The J gene is TRBJ1-2, the V gene TRBV7-9; TCRdb returns TRBD1, unconfirmable since there is no DNA. CDR3 region: CASRLGGTAYGYTF.